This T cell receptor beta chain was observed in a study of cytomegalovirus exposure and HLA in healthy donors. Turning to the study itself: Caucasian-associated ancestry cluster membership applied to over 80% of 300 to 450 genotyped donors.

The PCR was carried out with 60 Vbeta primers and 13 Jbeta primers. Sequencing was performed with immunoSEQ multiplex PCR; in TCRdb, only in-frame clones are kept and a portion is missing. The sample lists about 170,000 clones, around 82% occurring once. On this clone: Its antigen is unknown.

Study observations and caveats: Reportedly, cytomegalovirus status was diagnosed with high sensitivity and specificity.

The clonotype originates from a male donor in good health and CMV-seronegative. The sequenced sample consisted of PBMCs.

CDR3 sequence (DNA): TGTGCCTGGAGTGTGGGTAGCGGGTACGGAAACAATGAGCAGTTCTTC. Its protein product is CAWSVGSGYGNNEQFF. The rearrangement uses TRBV30 and TRBJ2-1; 7 bases line up with TRBD2. Germline values: CDR1 GTSNPN, CDR2 SVGIG (reference sequence). The V segment lost 0 bases and the J segment 5 bases; nucleotides outside the gene matches: 10. The length of the CDR3 is 16 residues.